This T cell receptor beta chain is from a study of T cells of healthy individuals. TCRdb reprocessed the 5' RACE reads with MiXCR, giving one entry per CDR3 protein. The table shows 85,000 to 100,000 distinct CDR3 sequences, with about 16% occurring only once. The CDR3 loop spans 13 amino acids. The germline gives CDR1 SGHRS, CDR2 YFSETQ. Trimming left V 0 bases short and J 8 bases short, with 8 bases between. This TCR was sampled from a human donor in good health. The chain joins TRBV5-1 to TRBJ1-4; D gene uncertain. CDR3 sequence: CASSLGAEEKLFF. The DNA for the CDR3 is TGCGCCAGCAGCTTGGGGGCAGAGGAAAAACTGTTTTTT.